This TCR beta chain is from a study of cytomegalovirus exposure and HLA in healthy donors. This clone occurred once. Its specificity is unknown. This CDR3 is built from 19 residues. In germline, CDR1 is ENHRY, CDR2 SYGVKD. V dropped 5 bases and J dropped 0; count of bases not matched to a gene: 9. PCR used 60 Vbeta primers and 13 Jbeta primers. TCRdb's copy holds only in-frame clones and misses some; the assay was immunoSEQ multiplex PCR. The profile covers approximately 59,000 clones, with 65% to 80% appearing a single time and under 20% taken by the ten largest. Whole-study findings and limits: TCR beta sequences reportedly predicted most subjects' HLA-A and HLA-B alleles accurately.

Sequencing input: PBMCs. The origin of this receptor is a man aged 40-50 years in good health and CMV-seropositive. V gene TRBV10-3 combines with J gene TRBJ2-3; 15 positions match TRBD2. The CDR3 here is CAISTGLAGGSPSTDTQYF. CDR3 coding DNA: TGTGCCATCAGTACGGGACTAGCGGGGGGATCGCCTAGCACAGATACGCAGTATTTT.